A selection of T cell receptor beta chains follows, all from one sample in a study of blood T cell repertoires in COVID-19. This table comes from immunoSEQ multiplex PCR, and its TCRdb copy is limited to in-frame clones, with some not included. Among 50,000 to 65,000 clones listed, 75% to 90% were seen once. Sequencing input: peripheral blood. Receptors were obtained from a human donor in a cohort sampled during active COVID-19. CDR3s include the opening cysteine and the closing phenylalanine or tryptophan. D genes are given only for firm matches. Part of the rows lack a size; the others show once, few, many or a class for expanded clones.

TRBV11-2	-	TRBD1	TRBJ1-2	TGTGCCAGCAGCGAGGACAGGTCGTTTGGGGTCTATGGCTACACCTTC	CASSEDRSFGVYGYTF
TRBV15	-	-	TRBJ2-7	TGTGCCACCAGCCCCGCGGGTCGAACCTCCTACGAGCAGTACTTC	CATSPAGRTSYEQYF
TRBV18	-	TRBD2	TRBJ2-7	TGTGCCAGCTCAAAGGGGACTAGCGGGAGTAGCGAGCAGTACTTC	CASSKGTSGSSEQYF
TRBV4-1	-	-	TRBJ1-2	TGCGCCAGCAGCCGCGCTCTAATGGAAAATCAGGGTCGTGGCTACACCTTC	CASSRALMENQGRGYTF
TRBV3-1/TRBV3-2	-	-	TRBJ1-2	TGTGCCAGCAGCTTCGACAGGATCTATGGCTACACCTTC	CASSFDRIYGYTF
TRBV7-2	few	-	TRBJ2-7	TGTGCCAGCAGCCCAGGCGGAGGAGGCTACGAGCAGTACTTC	CASSPGGGGYEQYF
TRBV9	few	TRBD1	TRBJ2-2	TGTGCCAGCAGCACCGGGGACAGATCCGGGGAGCTGTTTTTT	CASSTGDRSGELFF
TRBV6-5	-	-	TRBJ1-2	TGTGCCAGCAGCCTACGGGAGTCCTATGGCTACACCTTC	CASSLRESYGYTF
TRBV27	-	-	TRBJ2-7	TGTGCCACCGGGAGAGGGGGAGGGCCCCATAATGAGCAGTACTTC	CATGRGGGPHNEQYF
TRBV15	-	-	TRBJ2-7	TGTGCCACCAGCAGCGCCTCCCGTGCTCGGGAGCAGTACTTC	CATSSASRAREQYF
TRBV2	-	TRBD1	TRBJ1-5	TGTGCCAGCAGTGAAGTCCAGGGGGCGTCAGATCAGCCCCAGCATTTT	CASSEVQGASDQPQHF
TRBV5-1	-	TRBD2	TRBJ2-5	TGCGCCAGCAGCTTGAAAACTAGCGGGATCCAAGAGACCCAGTACTTC	CASSLKTSGIQETQYF
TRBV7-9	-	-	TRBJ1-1	TGTGCCAGCAGCTTACAGGACACTGAAGCTTTCTTT	CASSLQDTEAFF
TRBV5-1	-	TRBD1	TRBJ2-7	TGCGCCAGCAGACTGGACGACAGGGGGTTCTCCTACGAGCAGTACTTC	CASRLDDRGFSYEQYF
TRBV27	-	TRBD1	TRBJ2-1	TGTGCCAGCAGTTTGGGACGGGACAGGGGAGTCAATGAGCAGTTCTTC	CASSLGRDRGVNEQFF
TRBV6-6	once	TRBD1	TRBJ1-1	TGTGCCAGCAGTCGGGACAGGGGGAACACTGAAGCTTTCTTT	CASSRDRGNTEAFF
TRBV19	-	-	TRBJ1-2	TGTGCCAGTACCCTCCCGGGACAACCAAACTATGGCTACACCTTC	CASTLPGQPNYGYTF
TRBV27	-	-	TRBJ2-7	TGTGCCAGCAGCCCAGCCGTCGGACATTCGTCCTACGAGCAGTACTTC	CASSPAVGHSSYEQYF
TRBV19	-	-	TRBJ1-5	TGTGCCAGTAGTATAGGGGGCCGGGGGAACAATCAGCCCCAGCATTTT	CASSIGGRGNNQPQHF
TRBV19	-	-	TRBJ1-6	TGTGCCAGTAGTATAGGCCGACAGCCTAATTCACCCCTCCACTTT	CASSIGRQPNSPLHF
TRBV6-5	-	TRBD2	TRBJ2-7	TGTGCCAGCAGTTACTCGGCTAGCGGGAGTCCCCACGAGCAGTACTTC	CASSYSASGSPHEQYF
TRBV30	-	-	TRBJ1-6	TGTGCCTGGAGCTCGGAGGGGCGATCACCCCTCCACTTT	CAWSSEGRSPLHF
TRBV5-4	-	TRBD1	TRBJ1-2	TGTGCCAGCAGCTCTCAGGGGGTAGATGGCTACACCTTC	CASSSQGVDGYTF
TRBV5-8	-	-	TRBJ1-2	TGTGCCAGCAGCTTGGGACAGAGATATGGCTACACCTTC	CASSLGQRYGYTF
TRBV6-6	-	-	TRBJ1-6	TGTGCCAGCAGTTACCTAGGCCTGAATTCACCCCTCCACTTT	CASSYLGLNSPLHF
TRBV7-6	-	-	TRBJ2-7	TGTGCCAGCAGCTCCGGTGACGAGCAGTACTTC	CASSSGDEQYF
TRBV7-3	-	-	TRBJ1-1	TGTGCCAGCAGGAGGGAGGAGAACACTGAAGCTTTCTTT	CASRREENTEAFF
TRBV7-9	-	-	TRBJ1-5	TGTGCCAGCAGCTTAGGGGTAACAGGGATCAATCAGCCCCAGCATTTT	CASSLGVTGINQPQHF
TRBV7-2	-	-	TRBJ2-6	TGTGCCAGCAGCTTAGGTACGGGGACTGGGGCCAACGTCCTGACTTTC	CASSLGTGTGANVLTF
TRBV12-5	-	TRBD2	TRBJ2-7	TGTGCTAGTGGTTTGGCGCCTAGCGGGAACTACGAGCAGTACTTC	CASGLAPSGNYEQYF
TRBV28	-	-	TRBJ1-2	TGTGCCAGCAGTTTAACGTATAAATCTTGGGGCCTATACGTTACTAACTATGGCTACACCTTC	CASSLTYKSWGLYVTNYGYTF
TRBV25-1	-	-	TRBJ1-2	TGTGCCAGCAGTGATCGGGGGTTAGGGTATGGCTACACCTTC	CASSDRGLGYGYTF
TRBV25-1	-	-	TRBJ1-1	TGTGCCAGCAGTGACAACTGGAACACTGAAGCTTTCTTT	CASSDNWNTEAFF
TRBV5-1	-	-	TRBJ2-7	TGCGCCAGCAGCGTTGCTGGACAGAACTACGAGCAGTACTTC	CASSVAGQNYEQYF
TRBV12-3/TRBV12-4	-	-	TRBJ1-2	TGTGCCAGCAGGAATCCGGGGGGGAATCGCTACACCTTC	CASRNPGGNRYTF